Reported below is one T cell receptor (beta chain). Germline V CDR1 and CDR2: SGHTA, FQGNSA. The CDR3 contains 14 residues. The data belong to a study of blood T cells in healthy people across ages. A second PCR, run for roughly 7 to 12 cycles, used a sample-barcoded 5' primer plus a J-beta primer mix. Each CDR3 protein gets one entry after TCRdb re-called the 5' RACE reads with MiXCR. This table holds approximately 810,000 distinct CDR3 sequences, around 28% found once. The TCR originated in a woman of 80 years or more in good health. Sequences were obtained from blood. J is TRBJ2-4 and V is TRBV7-2; no clear D gene. The DNA end favors TRBJ2-7, so the J call may be wrong. This CDR3 reads CASSPGPLYYEQYF. The CDR3 DNA is TGTGCCAGCAGCCCCGGACCCCTATATTACGAGCAGTACTTC.